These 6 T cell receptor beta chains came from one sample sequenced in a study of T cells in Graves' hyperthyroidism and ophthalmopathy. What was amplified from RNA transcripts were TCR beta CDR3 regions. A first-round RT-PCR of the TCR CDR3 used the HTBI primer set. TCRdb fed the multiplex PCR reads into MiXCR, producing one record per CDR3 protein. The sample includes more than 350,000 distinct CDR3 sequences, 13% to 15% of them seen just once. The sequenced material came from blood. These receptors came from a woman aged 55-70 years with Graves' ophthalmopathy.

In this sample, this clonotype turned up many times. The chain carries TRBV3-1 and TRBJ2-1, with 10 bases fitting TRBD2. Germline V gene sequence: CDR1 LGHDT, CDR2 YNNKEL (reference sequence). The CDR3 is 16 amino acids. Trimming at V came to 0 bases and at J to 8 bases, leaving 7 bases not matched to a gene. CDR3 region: CASSQELASGSYEQFF. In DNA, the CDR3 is TGTGCCAGCAGCCAAGAGTTGGCTAGCGGGAGCTATGAGCAGTTCTTC.

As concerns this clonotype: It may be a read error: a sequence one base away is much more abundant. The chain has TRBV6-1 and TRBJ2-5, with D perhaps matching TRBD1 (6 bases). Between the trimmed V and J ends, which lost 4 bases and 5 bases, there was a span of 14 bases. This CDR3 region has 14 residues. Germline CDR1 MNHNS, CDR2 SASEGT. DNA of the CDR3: TGTGCCAGCAGTGTAGGGGCAAGGGGGGAGACCCAGTACTTC. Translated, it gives CASSVGARGETQYF.

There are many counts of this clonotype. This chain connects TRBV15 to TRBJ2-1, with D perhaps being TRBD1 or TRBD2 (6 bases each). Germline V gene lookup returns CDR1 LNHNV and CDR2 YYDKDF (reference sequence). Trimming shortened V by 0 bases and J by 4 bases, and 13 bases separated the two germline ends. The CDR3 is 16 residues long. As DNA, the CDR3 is TGTGCCACCAGCAGAGAGGGGCGGGGACAATACAATGAGCAGTTCTTC. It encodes CATSREGRGQYNEQFF.

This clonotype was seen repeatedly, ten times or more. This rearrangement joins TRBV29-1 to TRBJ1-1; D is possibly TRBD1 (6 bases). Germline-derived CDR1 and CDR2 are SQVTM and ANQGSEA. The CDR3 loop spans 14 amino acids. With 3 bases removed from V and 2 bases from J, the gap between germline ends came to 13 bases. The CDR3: CSVDPTGTNTEAFF. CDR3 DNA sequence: TGCAGCGTTGATCCAACAGGGACCAACACTGAAGCTTTCTTT.

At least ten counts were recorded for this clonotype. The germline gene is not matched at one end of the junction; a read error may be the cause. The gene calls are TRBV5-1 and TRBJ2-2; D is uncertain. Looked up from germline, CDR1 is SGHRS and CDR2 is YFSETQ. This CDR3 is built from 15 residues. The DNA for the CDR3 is TGCGCCAGCAGGTTGGCAGCCGGATACCTCGGGGAGCTGTTTTTT. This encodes CASRLAAGYLGELFF.

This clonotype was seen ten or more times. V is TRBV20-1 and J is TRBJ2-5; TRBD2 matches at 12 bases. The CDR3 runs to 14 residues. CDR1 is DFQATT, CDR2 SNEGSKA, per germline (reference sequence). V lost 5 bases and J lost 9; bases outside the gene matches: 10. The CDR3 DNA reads TGCAGTGCTGATCTAGCGGGAGGGCCCGGGGCCCAGTACTTC. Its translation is CSADLAGGPGAQYF.